This entry is about one TCR beta chain. Its target is unknown. The data were taken from a study of graft-versus-host responses after intestinal transplantation. Study at large: Each patient got anti-thymocyte globulin induction, then tacrolimus and steroids for approximately 3 years. Findings and limits, study-wide: Analysis identified GvH clones in recipient marrow, with some appearing first in ileum or blood. Early after transplant, HvG clones declined as circulating GvH clones peaked. The presence of high graft-versus-host to host-versus-graft clonal ratios in allografts characterized patients with graft-donor T cell macrochimerism.

Trimming took off 5 bases at V and 3 bases at J, with 15 bases between the two ends. This CDR3 has 15 amino acids. Germline V gene data show CDR1 as SGHTA and CDR2 as FQGNSA. Researchers processed graft tissue to release intraepithelial and lamina propria lymphocytes. Here immunoSEQ multiplex PCR was the method, and the copy in TCRdb shows in-frame clones only, minus some. The sample has about 15,000 clones, roughly three fifths seen once. The gene calls are TRBV7-2 and TRBJ2-3, with D perhaps TRBD2 (6 bases). The sequence derives from a human patient who received an intestinal transplant, so some T cells may come from the graft donor. Sequenced material: ileum tissue, taken 524 days after transplant. DNA for the CDR3: TGTGCCAGCAGCCCGCAGGGCGGGGTAACAGATACGCAGTATTTT. Translation: CASSPQGGVTDTQYF.